Presented here are 21 T cell receptor beta chains from one specimen sequenced in a study of shared clonotypes between healthy human individuals (dated by TCRdb to 2020 to 2021). The receptor library was made with the immunoSEQ multiplex PCR assay. TCRdb holds this immuneACCESS table with in-frame rearrangements only. Some clones are missing; in checked studies, unresolved V genes explain under half, and the rest has no known cause. The sample data list about 2,500,000 clones, and 85% to 95% of these were observed just once. The ten largest clones capture more than 0.12% of the sample. Sequenced sample: naive CD4+ T cells sorted from blood. The sample's cell subset or site label, decoded: CD45RA+ positively selected. The receptors were sampled from a man aged 18 to 35 in good health.

This rearrangement joins TRBV10-3 to TRBJ2-3, with D perhaps matching TRBD1 or TRBD2 (5 bases each). Germline CDR1 ENHRY, CDR2 SYGVKD. Trimming stripped 6 bases from V and 2 bases from J, with 15 bases between. The CDR3 contains 15 residues. The CDR3 DNA is TGTGCCATCAGCCTCTCCCGGGACCCCACAGATACGCAGTATTTT. Protein sequence: CAISLSRDPTDTQYF.

The rearrangement uses TRBV5-1 and TRBJ1-6; no reliable D call. The CDR3 length is 13 residues. Germline V gives CDR1 SGHRS, CDR2 YFSETQ. The V end was cut by 1 base, the J end by 8 bases, with 7 bases between. The DNA of the CDR3 is TGCGCCAGCAGCTTGACGGCGGATTCACCCCTCCACTTT. Translated, it gives CASSLTADSPLHF.

The sample holds one count of this clone. The same CDR3 arises from other DNA sequences in this sample as well. The chain has TRBV20-1 and TRBJ1-2; unclear D gene. Trimming left V 0 bases short and J 4 bases short, with 3 bases between. Germline-derived CDR1 and CDR2 are DFQATT and SNEGSKA (reference sequence). This CDR3 is built from 11 residues. Here the CDR3 DNA reads TGCAGTGCTAGAGAAAGCTATGGCTACACCTTC. Translating it yields CSARESYGYTF.

The rearrangement uses TRBV5-1 and TRBJ2-5; no reliable D call. Germline V gene sequence: CDR1 SGHRS, CDR2 YFSETQ. The CDR3 is 14 residues long. The V end was cut by 0 bases, the J end by 3 bases, with 9 bases between. The CDR3 reads CASSLGHPEETQYF. CDR3 bases: TGCGCCAGCAGCTTGGGACACCCAGAAGAGACCCAGTACTTC.

J is TRBJ2-5 and V is TRBV19; 9 bases align to TRBD2. The V gene end was trimmed by 5 bases and the J gene end by 5 bases; junction bases not matched to a gene: 6. Germline CDR1 is LNHDA and CDR2 is SQIVND (reference sequence). CDR3 length: 14 amino acids. The CDR3 DNA is TGTGCCAGTAGTTCCAGCGGGAGGACGGAGACCCAGTACTTC. Amino acid sequence: CASSSSGRTETQYF.

V usage is TRBV4-1 and J usage is TRBJ2-3, with 9 bases identical to TRBD1. The CDR3 has 17 amino acids. The junction had 10 bases not matched to a gene; V was cut back by 0 bases and J by 6 bases. CDR1 is MGHRA, CDR2 YSYEKL, per germline. CDR3 region: CASSQDRDTGGGDTQYF. The CDR3 nucleotides are TGCGCCAGCAGCCAAGATCGGGATACAGGGGGCGGTGATACGCAGTATTTT.

Worth noting for this clone: A junction boundary mismatches the germline segment, possibly from a read error. The chain links TRBV19 to TRBJ2-6; D possibly corresponds to TRBD1 (5 bases). Germline values: CDR1 LNHDA, CDR2 SQIVND (reference sequence). The CDR3 contains 15 residues. The CDR3 region is CASLNRPSGVNVLTF. In nucleotides, the CDR3 is TGTGCCAGTTTGAACAGGCCCTCTGGGGTCAACGTCCTGACTTTC.

The chain is built from TRBV5-4 and TRBJ2-1, with D possibly matching TRBD1 (6 bases). This CDR3 is 13 amino acids long. The V end was cut by 4 bases, the J end by 8 bases, with 13 bases between. Germline V CDR1 and CDR2: SGHNT, YYREEE (reference sequence). The CDR3 nucleotides are TGTGCCAGCAGCCCACCCAGGGGCGATGAGCAGTTCTTC. It codes for CASSPPRGDEQFF.

The chain is built from TRBV30 and TRBJ1-3; D remains unclear. The CDR3 runs 14 residues. Trimming removed 0 bases at V and 3 bases at J, with 9 bases between. The germline CDR1 and CDR2 sequences are GTSNPN and SVGIG (reference sequence). The CDR3, as DNA: TGTGCCTGGAGTGTAGTGGGGTTTGGAAACACCATATATTTT. This sequence encodes CAWSVVGFGNTIYF. The variable domain in full, with the rest retrieved from reference TRBV30 and TRBJ1-3, is SQTIHQWPATLVQPVGSPLSLECTVEGTSNPNLYWYRQAAGRGLQLLFYSVGIGQISSEVPQNLSASRPQDRQFILSSKKLLLSDSGFYLCAWSVVGFGNTIYFGEGSWLTVV.

The rearrangement joins TRBV7-9 to TRBJ1-6; D possibly corresponds to TRBD1 (5 bases). The germline V gene encodes CDR1 SEHNR and CDR2 FQNEAQ (reference sequence). V dropped 5 bases and J dropped 6 bases, with 23 bases sitting between them. CDR3 size: 18 residues. CDR3 in DNA: TGTGCCAGCAGCGGCCAGGAGAGGGCAGGGTCCCTTAATTCACCCCTCCACTTT. The encoded protein is CASSGQERAGSLNSPLHF.

The chain couples TRBV5-6 to TRBJ2-3; 7 nucleotides agree with TRBD1. V lost 5 bases to trimming and J lost 1 base; unmatched junction nucleotides: 10. Per germline, CDR1 SGHDT and CDR2 YYEEEE. The CDR3 extends over 16 amino acids. CDR3 sequence: CASSSTGVSRTDTQYF. In DNA form, the CDR3 reads TGTGCCAGCAGTTCAACAGGGGTCTCACGCACAGATACGCAGTATTTT.

This clone was seen only once. The chain links TRBV10-3 to TRBJ2-5; D not certain. The CDR3 has 14 amino acids. Trimming left V 8 bases short and J 3 bases short, with 16 bases between. The germline V gene has CDR1 ENHRY and CDR2 SYGVKD. The DNA for the CDR3 is TGTGCCATCGGTAGAAATTTGGGGAAAGAGACCCAGTACTTC. Amino acids: CAIGRNLGKETQYF.

The genes are TRBV4-1 and TRBJ2-7, with 13 positions matching TRBD2. V trimming: 2 bases; J trimming: 5 bases; junction bases outside the gene matches: 6. The CDR3 length is 16 residues. Germline V CDR1 and CDR2: MGHRA, YSYEKL. CDR3: CASSQLLGTSGDEQYF. For the CDR3, the DNA is TGCGCCAGCAGCCAACTCCTCGGGACTAGCGGGGACGAGCAGTACTTC.

This rearrangement joins TRBV7-9 to TRBJ2-5; D is ambiguous. With the DNA end fitting TRBJ2-7 better, the J assignment may be wrong. Germline V gene sequence: CDR1 SEHNR, CDR2 FQNEAQ (reference sequence). The CDR3 length is 14 residues. The CDR3 spells CASRAKGSPYEQYF. CDR3 sequence (DNA): TGTGCCAGCAGGGCGAAGGGAAGCCCCTACGAGCAGTACTTC.

This clone has just one count. The chain joins TRBV6-1 to TRBJ1-2; 7 nucleotides line up with TRBD1. The CDR3 extends over 15 amino acids. The V gene end was trimmed by 2 bases and the J gene end by 11 bases; junction bases not matched to a gene: 14. Germline lookup yields CDR1 MNHNS and CDR2 SASEGT. The CDR3 is CASSESRVPGQPYTF. CDR3 DNA: TGTGCCAGCAGTGAATCACGCGTTCCGGGACAGCCGTACACCTTC.

The chain joins TRBV25-1 to TRBJ1-6, with 7 bases lining up with TRBD1. This CDR3 region has 15 residues. Germline V gives CDR1 MGHDK, CDR2 SYGVNS. V lost 3 bases and J lost 7; bases outside the gene matches: 6. CDR3 nucleotides: TGTGCCAGCAGTGAGTATAGACAGGGAAATTCACCCCTCCACTTT. It yields the protein CASSEYRQGNSPLHF.

This chain connects TRBV29-1 to TRBJ2-7; tentatively, D is TRBD1 (5 bases). In germline, CDR1 is SQVTM, CDR2 ANQGSEA. The CDR3 totals 12 residues. Trimming removed 3 bases from V and 5 bases from J, with 11 bases in between. The CDR3 is CSVDGQGNEQYF. In DNA, the CDR3 is TGCAGCGTTGACGGCCAGGGAAACGAGCAGTACTTC.

J is TRBJ2-7 and V is TRBV30; D not resolved. Germline V gene lookup returns CDR1 GTSNPN and CDR2 SVGIG (reference sequence). The CDR3 is made up of 11 amino acids. V dropped 8 bases and J dropped 5 bases, with 13 bases sitting between them. CDR3 sequence (DNA): TGTGCCCGGTCGGGCGGCAACGAGCAGTACTTC. It yields the protein CARSGGNEQYF. Full variable domain (missing parts from reference TRBV30 and TRBJ2-7): SQTIHQWPATLVQPVGSPLSLECTVEGTSNPNLYWYRQAAGRGLQLLFYSVGIGQISSEVPQNLSASRPQDRQFILSSKKLLLSDSGFYLCARSGGNEQYFGPGTRLTVT.

This clone was counted a single time. The chain recombines TRBV6-6 with TRBJ2-7; no clear D gene. The CDR3 has 15 amino acids. Per the germline V gene, CDR1 is MNHNY and CDR2 is SVGAGI (reference sequence). The V end was cut by 5 bases, the J end by 0 bases, with 14 bases between. The CDR3 here is CASSAYTGSSYEQYF. The CDR3 nucleotides are TGTGCCAGCAGTGCGTACACTGGAAGCTCCTACGAGCAGTACTTC.

Concerning this clone itself: Within the sample, other DNA sequences also encode this same CDR3. The rearrangement links TRBV5-1 to TRBJ2-7; 10 bases line up with TRBD1. Losses at the gene ends were 0 bases for V and 5 bases for J; bases not matched to a gene: 2. In germline, CDR1 is SGHRS, CDR2 YFSETQ. The CDR3 loop spans 14 amino acids. Here the CDR3 DNA reads TGCGCCAGCAGCTTGGGGACAGGGGGTGACGAGCAGTACTTC. Translated: CASSLGTGGDEQYF.

In regard to this clone: This sample includes further DNA sequences coding for the same CDR3. The chain joins TRBV6-5 to TRBJ2-7; TRBD2 matches at 9 bases. The V segment lost 0 bases and the J segment 0 bases; nucleotides outside the gene matches: 3. Germline CDR1 and CDR2: MNHEY and SVGAGI. The CDR3 runs 16 residues. The CDR3 reads CASSYSGLASSYEQYF. DNA for the CDR3: TGTGCCAGCAGTTACTCCGGACTAGCGTCCTCCTACGAGCAGTACTTC.